This TCR beta chain was captured in a study of siplizumab effects on memory and regulatory T cells. About the study: Paired mixed lymphocyte reactions used siplizumab at approximately 1 ug/mL or no drug.

Study conclusions and caveats: The naive T cell population seemed more diverse than memory cells and seemed a major contributor to the alloresponse.

The data were produced by immunoSEQ multiplex PCR, yet TCRdb's version contains in-frame clones alone and is incomplete. This table has approximately 20,000 clones, approximately 44% appearing once. The V gene's germline CDR1 is MGHDK and CDR2 SYGVNS. This CDR3 spans 15 amino acids. V was pared by 2 bases and J by 9 bases, with 9 bases of the junction left unmatched. Coculture of mixed lymphocyte reaction cells was performed at 37°C for roughly six days. A 1:1 mixture was made of responder PBMCs labelled with CFSE and stimulator PBMCs labelled with Violet Dye. In the case of this clone: Its antigen is not identified. A much larger clonotype is one base distant, so this may be a read error.

The sequenced sample consisted of CFSE-low (dividing) CD4+ T cells sorted from an allogeneic mixed lymphocyte reaction. The receptor was derived from a human donor in good health; the cells came from an allogeneic mixed lymphocyte reaction. Some clones in this sample may be carry-over from other donors' samples. The chain joins TRBV25-1 to TRBJ1-4; TRBD1 matches 7 bases. The DNA of the CDR3 is TGTGCCAGCAGTGAAAACAGGGGTTTAGGAAAAAAACTGTTTTTT. It encodes CASSENRGLGKKLFF. Full variable domain (rest looked up from reference TRBV25-1 and TRBJ1-4): EADIYQTPRYLVIGTGKKITLECSQTMGHDKMYWYQQDPGMELHLIHYSYGVNSTEKGDLSSESTVSRIRTEHFPLTLESARPSHTSQYLCASSENRGLGKKLFFGSGTQLSVL.